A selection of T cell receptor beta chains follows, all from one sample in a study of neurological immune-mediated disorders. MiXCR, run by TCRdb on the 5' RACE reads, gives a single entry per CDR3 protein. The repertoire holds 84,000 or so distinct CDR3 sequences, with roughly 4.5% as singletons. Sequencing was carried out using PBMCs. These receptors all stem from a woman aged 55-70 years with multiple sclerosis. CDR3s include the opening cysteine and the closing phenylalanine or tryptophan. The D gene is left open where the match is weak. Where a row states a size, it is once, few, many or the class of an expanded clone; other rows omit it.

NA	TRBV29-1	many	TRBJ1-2	CSVTTDANYGYTF	TGCAGCGTTACGACGGATGCTAACTATGGCTACACCTTC
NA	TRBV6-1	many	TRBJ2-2	CASSELGGNTGELFF	TGTGCCAGCAGTGAATTGGGCGGGAACACCGGGGAGCTGTTTTTT
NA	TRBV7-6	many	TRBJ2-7	CASSLLSGGYEQYF	TGTGCCAGCAGCTTACTGTCCGGGGGCTACGAGCAGTACTTC
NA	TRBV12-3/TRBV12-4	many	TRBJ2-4	CASRRQVGAKNIQYF	TGTGCCAGCAGAAGACAGGTCGGAGCCAAAAACATTCAGTACTTC
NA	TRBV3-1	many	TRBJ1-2	CASTNTNFNYGYTF	TGTGCCAGCACCAACACCAATTTTAACTATGGCTACACCTTC
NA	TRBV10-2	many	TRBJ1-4	CASSVGAAAVTNEKLFF	TGCGCCAGCAGTGTAGGGGCGGCCGCGGTAACTAATGAAAAACTGTTTTTT
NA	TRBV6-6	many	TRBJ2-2	CASRIPGEVTGELFF	TGTGCCAGCCGTATACCGGGAGAGGTCACCGGGGAGCTGTTTTTT
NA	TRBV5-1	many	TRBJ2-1	CASRYGQNYNEQFF	TGCGCCAGCCGCTACGGACAGAACTACAATGAGCAGTTCTTC
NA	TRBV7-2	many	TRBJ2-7	CASSLDGDLYEQYF	TGTGCCAGCAGCTTAGATGGGGACCTTTACGAGCAGTACTTC
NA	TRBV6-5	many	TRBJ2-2	CASASEVAITGELFF	TGTGCCAGCGCGAGCGAAGTAGCTATTACCGGGGAGCTGTTTTTT
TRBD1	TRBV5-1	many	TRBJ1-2	CASSLPGQGSHGYTF	TGCGCCAGCAGCTTGCCGGGACAGGGGAGTCATGGCTACACCTTC
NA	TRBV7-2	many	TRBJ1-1	CASTPVRRDTEAFF	TGTGCCAGCACCCCCGTGAGGCGGGACACTGAAGCTTTCTTT
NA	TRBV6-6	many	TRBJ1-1	CASSIGTPLSLGTEAFF	TGTGCCAGCAGTATAGGGACACCCCTGTCACTCGGCACTGAAGCTTTCTTT
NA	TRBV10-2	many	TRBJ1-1	CASSDNPGRRRNTEAFF	TGCGCCAGCAGTGATAATCCGGGACGACGGCGGAACACTGAAGCTTTCTTT
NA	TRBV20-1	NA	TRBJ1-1	CSAIAYQAEAFF	TGCAGTGCTATAGCCTACCAGGCTGAAGCTTTCTTT